One and the same sample provided the 9 T cell receptor beta chains below, sequenced in a study of blood T cell repertoires in COVID-19. Sequencing was performed with immunoSEQ multiplex PCR; in TCRdb, only in-frame clones are kept and a portion is missing. The table has roughly 100,000 clones, roughly 86% seen once; the top ten hold approximately 18%. The source material was peripheral blood. These receptors all come from a human donor in a cohort sampled during active COVID-19.

This chain connects TRBV7-9 to TRBJ1-5; D gene ambiguous. V was cut by 6 bases and J by 2 bases, with 8 bases left in between. CDR1 SEHNR and CDR2 FQNEAQ come from the germline V gene (reference sequence). The CDR3 is 13 residues long. The CDR3: CASRGWGNQPQHF. The CDR3 DNA reads as TGTGCCAGCAGGGGCTGGGGCAATCAGCCCCAGCATTTT.

The chain combines TRBV7-9 with TRBJ2-3; 10 bases align to TRBD2. This CDR3 has 16 amino acids. Trimming cost V 3 bases and J 4 bases; bases outside gene matches: 7. Germline V gene sequence: CDR1 SEHNR, CDR2 FQNEAQ (reference sequence). CDR3 amino acids: CASSLLAGAFADTQYF. The CDR3 nucleotides read TGTGCCAGCAGCTTGCTAGCGGGGGCCTTCGCAGATACGCAGTATTTT.

The chain links TRBV7-9 to TRBJ2-7; 11 bases fit TRBD1. CDR3 length: 15 residues. The ends lost 5 bases at V and 6 bases at J; junction bases unmatched: 9. In germline, CDR1 is SEHNR, CDR2 FQNEAQ (reference sequence). CDR3 coding DNA: TGTGCCAGCAGCCCGACCGGGACAGGGGGTAGCGAGCAGTACTTC. Amino acids: CASSPTGTGGSEQYF.

The chain couples TRBV29-1 to TRBJ2-1; 8 nucleotides agree with TRBD2. This CDR3 has 13 residues. Germline V gives CDR1 SQVTM, CDR2 ANQGSEA. With V trimmed by 8 bases and J by 4 bases, 7 bases remained unmatched. The chain's CDR3 is CSLAGGPYNEQFF. The CDR3 DNA is TGCAGCCTGGCGGGGGGACCATACAATGAGCAGTTCTTC.

The genes are TRBV18 and TRBJ1-6; D is ambiguous. The length of the CDR3 is 15 residues. Germline CDR1 reads KGHSH; CDR2 reads LQKENI. The V end lost 3 bases, the J end lost 5 bases, and 11 bases lay between the germline ends. The CDR3, as DNA: TGTGCCAGCTCACCCGCGGGAAGAAATAATTCACCCCTCCACTTT. As protein: CASSPAGRNNSPLHF.

This rearrangement joins TRBV5-8 to TRBJ1-1; no clear D gene. The V and J ends lost 2 bases and 1 base respectively, with 3 bases between them. Germline V lookup: CDR1 SGHTS, CDR2 YDEGEE. The CDR3 has 12 residues. CDR3 amino acids: CASSFRNTEAFF. The DNA for the CDR3 is TGTGCCAGCAGCTTTAGGAACACTGAAGCTTTCTTT.

V and J are TRBV10-3 and TRBJ1-3; D not certain. In germline, CDR1 is ENHRY, CDR2 SYGVKD. CDR3 length equals 14 residues. V was shortened by 8 bases and J by 0 bases, with 11 bases between the two germline ends. Here the CDR3 DNA reads TGTGCCATCGGGCAGGACTCCTCTGGAAACACCATATATTTT. Its protein is CAIGQDSSGNTIYF.

The chain is built from TRBV19 and TRBJ1-5; D might be TRBD1 (6 bases). The CDR3 consists of 14 residues. Germline-derived CDR1 and CDR2 are LNHDA and SQIVND (reference sequence). V was clipped by 5 bases and J by 3 bases, with 11 bases between them. CDR3 residues: CASSVTGPNQPQHF. In nucleotides, the CDR3 is TGTGCCAGTAGTGTGACAGGACCCAATCAGCCCCAGCATTTT.

The V gene is TRBV16, the J gene TRBJ1-1; D is perhaps TRBD1 (5 bases). The V end was cut by 6 bases, the J end by 1 base, with 12 bases between. Germline assignment: CDR1 KGHSY and CDR2 FQNENV. This CDR3 is 14 amino acids long. CDR3 sequence reads: CASSLTEANTEAFF. As DNA, the CDR3 is TGTGCCAGCAGTTTGACAGAGGCGAACACTGAAGCTTTCTTT.